The 15 T cell receptor beta chains below were found in one sample sequenced in a study of T cells in localized non-small cell lung cancer. Measured with immunoSEQ multiplex PCR; TCRdb has only the in-frame clones, and not every one. This sample carries approximately 72,000 clones, 70% to 90% of them seen once, and the ten largest clones take about 13%. The sequences come from peripheral blood, collected before any cancer treatment. The receptors were gathered from a female donor aged 60 or older with stage I lung adenocarcinoma.

This chain uses TRBV5-1 with TRBJ1-1; TRBD1 aligns across 8 bases. The CDR3 sequence is 14 residues long. V shed 4 bases and J 1 base; nucleotides not matched to a gene: 3. The germline CDR1 and CDR2 sequences are SGHRS and YFSETQ. CDR3 protein: CASSPTGANTEAFF. CDR3 coding DNA: TGCGCCAGCAGCCCGACAGGGGCGAACACTGAAGCTTTCTTT.

The chain has TRBV6-6 and TRBJ2-5; 11 bases are a match to TRBD1. V trimming: 4 bases; J trimming: 5 bases; junction bases outside the gene matches: 9. The length of the CDR3 is 16 residues. Germline values: CDR1 MNHNY, CDR2 SVGAGI (reference sequence). CDR3 in amino acids: CASSWGQGGLYETQYF. The CDR3, as DNA: TGTGCCAGCAGTTGGGGACAGGGGGGTTTATATGAGACCCAGTACTTC.

The sample holds one count of this clone. V gene TRBV7-6 combines with J gene TRBJ2-7; 9 bases agree with TRBD2. From germline, CDR1 is SGHVS and CDR2 FNYEAQ. The CDR3 length is 17 residues. Losses at the gene ends were 0 bases for V and 3 bases for J; bases not matched to a gene: 9. CDR3 nucleotide sequence: TGTGCCAGCAGCTTAGCAGATTTCGGGACTAGCAGCTACGAGCAGTACTTC. The encoded protein is CASSLADFGTSSYEQYF.

J is TRBJ1-1 and V is TRBV7-9, with a possible D match to TRBD1 (6 bases). V was clipped by 5 bases and J by 4 bases, with 20 bases between them. The CDR3 contains 16 residues. Germline CDR1 reads SEHNR; CDR2 reads FQNEAQ (reference sequence). The CDR3 protein is CASSRLGGLRATEAFF. The DNA for the CDR3 is TGTGCCAGCAGCCGACTGGGGGGCCTTCGGGCCACTGAAGCTTTCTTT.

The chain uses TRBV5-4 and TRBJ2-1; TRBD2 aligns across 15 bases. V shed 8 bases and J 7 bases; nucleotides not matched to a gene: 7. CDR1 and CDR2 (germline): SGHNT, YYREEE (reference sequence). The CDR3 totals 15 residues. CDR3 in amino acids: CASTLGTSGRNEQFF. As DNA, the CDR3 is TGTGCCAGTACCCTCGGGACTAGCGGGAGGAATGAGCAGTTCTTC.

This clone has just one count. This chain's CDR3 is CASSMLGTGANVLTF. DNA of the CDR3: TGTGCCAGTAGTATGCTAGGGACTGGGGCCAACGTCCTGACTTTC. The chain couples TRBV19 to TRBJ2-6; D remains unclear. Trimming took 3 bases from V and 2 from J, leaving 8 bases between them. CDR1 is LNHDA and CDR2 is SQIVND in the germline V gene (reference sequence). This CDR3 comprises 15 residues.

This clone was seen a few times. The chain combines TRBV11-1 with TRBJ2-2, with D maybe TRBD1 (5 bases). Germline CDR1 reads SGHAT; CDR2 reads FQDESV (reference sequence). The CDR3 runs to 13 residues. V lost 5 bases to trimming and J lost 7 bases, with 11 bases between them. CDR3 residues: CASSKTEGGELFF. In nucleotides, the CDR3 is TGTGCCAGCAGCAAGACAGAAGGCGGGGAGCTGTTTTTT.

The rearrangement uses TRBV15 and TRBJ2-3; D not certain. Trimming removed 0 bases from V and 7 bases from J, with 8 bases in between. The germline CDR1 and CDR2 sequences are LNHNV and YYDKDF (reference sequence). The CDR3 loop spans 13 amino acids. CDR3 residues: CATSRDPAYTQYF. In DNA, the CDR3 is TGTGCCACCAGCAGAGATCCAGCATATACGCAGTATTTT.

As to this clone: Other DNA sequences in the same sample also yield this CDR3. The CDR3: CASSPYNEQFF. The CDR3 bases are TGTGCCAGCAGTCCTTACAATGAGCAGTTCTTC. The rearrangement uses TRBV2 and TRBJ2-1; unclear D gene. With 5 bases removed from V and 4 bases from J, the gap between germline ends came to 3 bases. The CDR3 is made up of 11 amino acids. Germline assignment: CDR1 SNHLY and CDR2 FYNNEI. The whole variable domain, filled in from reference TRBV2 and TRBJ2-1, reads EPEVTQTPSHQVTQMGQEVILRCVPISNHLYFYWYRQILGQKVEFLVSFYNNEISEKSEIFDDQFSVERPDGSNFTLKIRSTKLEDSAMYFCASSPYNEQFFGPGTRLTVL.

This chain connects TRBV10-2 to TRBJ2-7; TRBD1 aligns across 7 bases. The germline V gene has CDR1 WSHSY and CDR2 SAAADI. This CDR3 is 15 amino acids long. J was trimmed by 6 bases and V by 6 bases; bases with no gene match: 14. The CDR3 loop is CASSSPGRGRLEQYF. For the CDR3, the DNA is TGCGCCAGCAGCTCCCCCGGAAGGGGGCGTCTCGAGCAGTACTTC.

This chain links TRBV18 with TRBJ1-4, with D perhaps matching TRBD1 (5 bases). This CDR3 is 15 amino acids long. Trimming pared 4 bases from V and 3 bases from J, leaving 12 bases between. Germline V gene lookup returns CDR1 KGHSH and CDR2 LQKENI. Written as DNA, the CDR3 is TGTGCCAGCTCACTAACTTACAGGCCTAATGAAAAACTGTTTTTT. It is translated as CASSLTYRPNEKLFF.

V is TRBV9 and J is TRBJ2-3; tentatively, D is TRBD1 or TRBD2 (5 bases each). Germline loops: CDR1 SGDLS, CDR2 YYNGEE. There are 16 residues in the CDR3. The V and J ends lost 3 bases and 1 base respectively, with 15 bases between them. The CDR3 reads CASSATGTTRTDTQYF. In nucleotides, the CDR3 is TGTGCCAGCAGCGCGACCGGGACGACCCGCACAGATACGCAGTATTTT.

The J gene is TRBJ2-7, the V gene TRBV4-1, with 13 nucleotides matching TRBD2. Germline values: CDR1 MGHRA, CDR2 YSYEKL. The CDR3 is made up of 17 amino acids. Trimming removed 1 base from V and 6 bases from J; junction bases left unmatched: 9. The CDR3 here is CASSQGDLTSGGAEQYF. The CDR3 DNA is TGCGCCAGCAGCCAAGGGGACCTCACTAGCGGGGGGGCCGAGCAGTACTTC.

The rearrangement joins TRBV15 to TRBJ2-3; the match to TRBD1 covers 7 bases. Trimming cost V 0 bases and J 3 bases; bases outside gene matches: 3. CDR1 is LNHNV and CDR2 is YYDKDF in the germline V gene (reference sequence). The CDR3 is made up of 15 amino acids. The CDR3 DNA reads TGTGCCACCAGCAGAGAAGGGGGCGAGACAGATACGCAGTATTTT. This translates into CATSREGGETDTQYF.

The chain joins TRBV19 to TRBJ1-5; D is perhaps TRBD1 (6 bases). CDR3 length: 16 residues. Germline-derived CDR1 and CDR2 are LNHDA and SQIVND (reference sequence). The V end was cut by 5 bases, the J end by 1 base, with 15 bases between. The DNA for the CDR3 is TGTGCCAGTAGTCCGAGGACAGAGGTGAGCAATCAGCCCCAGCATTTT. It encodes CASSPRTEVSNQPQHF.